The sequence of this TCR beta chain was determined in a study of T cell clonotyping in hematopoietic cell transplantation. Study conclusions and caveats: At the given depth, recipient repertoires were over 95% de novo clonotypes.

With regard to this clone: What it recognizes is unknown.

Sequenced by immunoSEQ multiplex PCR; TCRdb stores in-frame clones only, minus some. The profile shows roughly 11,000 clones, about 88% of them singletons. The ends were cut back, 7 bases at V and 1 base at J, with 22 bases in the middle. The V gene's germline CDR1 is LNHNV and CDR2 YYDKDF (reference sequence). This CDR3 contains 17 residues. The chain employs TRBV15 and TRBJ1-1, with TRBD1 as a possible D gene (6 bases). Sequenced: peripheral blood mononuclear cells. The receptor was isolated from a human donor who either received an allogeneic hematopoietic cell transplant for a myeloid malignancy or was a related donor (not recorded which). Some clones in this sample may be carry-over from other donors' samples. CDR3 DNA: TGTGCCACCATGGGAGGGGGGGGCCGCCCAGGGAACACTGAAGCTTTCTTT. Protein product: CATMGGGGRPGNTEAFF.